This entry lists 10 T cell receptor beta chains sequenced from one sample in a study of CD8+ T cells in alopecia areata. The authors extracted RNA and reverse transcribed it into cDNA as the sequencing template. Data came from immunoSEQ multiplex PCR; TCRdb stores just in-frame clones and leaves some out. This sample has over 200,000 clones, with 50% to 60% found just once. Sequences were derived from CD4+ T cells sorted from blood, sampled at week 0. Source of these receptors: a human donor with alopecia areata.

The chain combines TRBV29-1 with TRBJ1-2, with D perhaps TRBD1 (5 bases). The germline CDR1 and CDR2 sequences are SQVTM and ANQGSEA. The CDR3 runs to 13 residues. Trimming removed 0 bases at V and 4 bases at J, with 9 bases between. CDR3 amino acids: CSVEEGQTYGYTF. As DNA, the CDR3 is TGCAGCGTTGAAGAGGGGCAGACCTATGGCTACACCTTC.

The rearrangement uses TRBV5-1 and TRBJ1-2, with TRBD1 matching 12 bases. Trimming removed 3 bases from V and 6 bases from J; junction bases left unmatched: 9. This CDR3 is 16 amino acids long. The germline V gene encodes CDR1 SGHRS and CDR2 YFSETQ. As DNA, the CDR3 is TGCGCCAGCAGCTCAAAAGCCGGGACAGGGGGCGATGGCTACACCTTC. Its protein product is CASSSKAGTGGDGYTF.

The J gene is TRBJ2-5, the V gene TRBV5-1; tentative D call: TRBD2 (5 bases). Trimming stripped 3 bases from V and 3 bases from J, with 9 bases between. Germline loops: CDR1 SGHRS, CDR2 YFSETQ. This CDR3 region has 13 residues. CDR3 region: CASSSGKEETQYF. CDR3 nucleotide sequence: TGCGCCAGCAGCTCGGGAAAGGAAGAGACCCAGTACTTC.

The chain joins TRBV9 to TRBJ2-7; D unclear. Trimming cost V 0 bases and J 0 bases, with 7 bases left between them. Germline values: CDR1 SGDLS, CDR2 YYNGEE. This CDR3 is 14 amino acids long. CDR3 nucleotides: TGTGCCAGCAGCGTAGAAGTGGGCTCCTACGAGCAGTACTTC. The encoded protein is CASSVEVGSYEQYF.

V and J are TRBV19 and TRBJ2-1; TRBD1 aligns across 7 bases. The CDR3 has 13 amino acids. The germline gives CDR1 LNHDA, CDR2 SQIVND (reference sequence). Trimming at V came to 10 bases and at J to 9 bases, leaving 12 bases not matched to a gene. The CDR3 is CATRPLGTVEQFF. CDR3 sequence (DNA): TGTGCCACCCGACCCCTAGGGACAGTTGAGCAGTTCTTC.

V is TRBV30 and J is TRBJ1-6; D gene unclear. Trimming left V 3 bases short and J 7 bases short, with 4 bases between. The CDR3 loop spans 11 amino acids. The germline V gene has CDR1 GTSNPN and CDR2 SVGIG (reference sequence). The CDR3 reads CAWSGNSPLHF. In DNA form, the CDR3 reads TGTGCCTGGAGCGGGAATTCACCCCTCCACTTT.

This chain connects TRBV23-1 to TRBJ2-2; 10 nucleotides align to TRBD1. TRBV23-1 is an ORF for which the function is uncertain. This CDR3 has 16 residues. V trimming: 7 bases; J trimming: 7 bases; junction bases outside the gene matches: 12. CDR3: CASTPTRQGAVGELFF. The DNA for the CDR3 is TGCGCCAGCACCCCGACCCGACAGGGGGCTGTCGGGGAGCTGTTTTTT.

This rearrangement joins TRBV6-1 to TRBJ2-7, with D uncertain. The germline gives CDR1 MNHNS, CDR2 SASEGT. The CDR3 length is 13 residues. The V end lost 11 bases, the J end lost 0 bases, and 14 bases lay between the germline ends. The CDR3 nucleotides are TGTGCCTACGGGCCCCCAAGCTCCTACGAGCAGTACTTC. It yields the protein CAYGPPSSYEQYF.

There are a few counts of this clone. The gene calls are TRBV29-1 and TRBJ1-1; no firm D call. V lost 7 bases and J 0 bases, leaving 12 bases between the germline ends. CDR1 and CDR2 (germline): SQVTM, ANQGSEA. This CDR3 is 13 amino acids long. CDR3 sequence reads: CSGLWTLNTEAFF. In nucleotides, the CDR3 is TGCAGCGGCCTGTGGACCCTGAACACTGAAGCTTTCTTT.

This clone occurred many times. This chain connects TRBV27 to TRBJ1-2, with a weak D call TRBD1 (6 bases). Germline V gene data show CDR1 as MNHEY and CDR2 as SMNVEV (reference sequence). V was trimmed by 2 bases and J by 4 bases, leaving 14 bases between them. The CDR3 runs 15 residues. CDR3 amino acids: CASSLIGGPIYGYTF. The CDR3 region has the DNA TGTGCCAGCAGTTTAATAGGGGGACCGATCTATGGCTACACCTTC.